This TCR beta chain comes out of a study of beta chain features in type 1 diabetes. Overall study context: The number of sorted cells examined across all samples was 107,917,701. Study outcomes and limitations: Shorter templates might be favored by PCR, and equally so in patients and in controls. More deletions and fewer insertions at VDJ junctions were seen in type 1 diabetes patients. Among patients with Type 1 diabetes, TCRB CDR3s were moderately but significantly shorter in every one of the four CD4+ subsets.

Sorting with CD45RO/CCR7/CD25/CD127/CD95/CD27 yielded naive, central memory, regulatory and stem-like memory CD4+ cells. CDR3 length: 13 residues. This clone was counted a few times. Its specificity is unknown. The sequenced template was cDNA made from the entire isolated RNA. TCRdb's copy holds only in-frame clones and misses some; the assay was immunoSEQ multiplex PCR. The sample includes fewer than 300,000 clones, roughly 20% of them seen just once. Sequencing was done on a sample of naive CD4+ T cells from blood. The sequence came from a middle-aged woman with type 1 diabetes. The gene calls are TRBV21-1 and TRBJ2-5; the table names TRBD1, a call not compared with the DNA. TRBV21-1 is recorded as a pseudogene. CDR3 bases: TGTGCCAGCAGCAAAGCGCAGCAAGAGACCCAGTACTTC. Encoded protein: CASSKAQQETQYF.